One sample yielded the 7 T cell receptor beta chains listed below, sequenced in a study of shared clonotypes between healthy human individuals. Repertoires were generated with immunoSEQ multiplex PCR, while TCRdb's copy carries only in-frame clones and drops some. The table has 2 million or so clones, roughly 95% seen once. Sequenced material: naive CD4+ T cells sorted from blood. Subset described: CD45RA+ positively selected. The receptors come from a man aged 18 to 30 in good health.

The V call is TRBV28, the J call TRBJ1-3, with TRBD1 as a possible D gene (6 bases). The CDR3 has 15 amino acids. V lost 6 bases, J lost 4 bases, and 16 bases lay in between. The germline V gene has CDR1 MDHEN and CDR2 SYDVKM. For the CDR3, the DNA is TGTGCCAGCAGCTCTCCGGGACAAGTAGGAAACACCATATATTTT. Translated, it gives CASSSPGQVGNTIYF.

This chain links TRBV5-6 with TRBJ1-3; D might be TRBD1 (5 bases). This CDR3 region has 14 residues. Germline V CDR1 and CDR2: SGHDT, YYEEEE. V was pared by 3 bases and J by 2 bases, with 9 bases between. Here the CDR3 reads CASSSTVAGNTIYF. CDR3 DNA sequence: TGTGCCAGCAGCTCGACAGTAGCTGGAAACACCATATATTTT.

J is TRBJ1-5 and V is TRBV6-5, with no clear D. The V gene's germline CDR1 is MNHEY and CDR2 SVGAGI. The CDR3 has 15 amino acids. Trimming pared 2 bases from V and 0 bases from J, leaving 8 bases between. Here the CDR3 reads CASSYIRYSNQPQHF. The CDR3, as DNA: TGTGCCAGCAGTTACATTCGGTATAGCAATCAGCCCCAGCATTTT.

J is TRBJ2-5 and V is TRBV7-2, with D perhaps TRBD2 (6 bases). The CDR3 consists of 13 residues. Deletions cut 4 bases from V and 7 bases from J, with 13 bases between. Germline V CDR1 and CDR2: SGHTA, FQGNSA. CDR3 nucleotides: TGTGCCAGCAGCTGGGACTTCTTGGGGACCCAGTACTTC. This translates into CASSWDFLGTQYF. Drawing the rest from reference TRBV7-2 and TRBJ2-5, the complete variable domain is GAGVSQSPSNKVTEKGKDVELRCDPISGHTALYWYRQSLGQGLEFLIYFQGNSAPDKSGLPSDRFSAERTGGSVSTLTIQRTQQEDSAVYLCASSWDFLGTQYFGPGTRLLVL.

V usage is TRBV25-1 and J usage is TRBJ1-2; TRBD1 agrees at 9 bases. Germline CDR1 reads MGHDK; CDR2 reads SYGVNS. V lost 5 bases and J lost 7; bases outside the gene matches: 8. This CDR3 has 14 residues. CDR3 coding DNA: TGTGCCAGCAGTACCTTACAGGGGGCCCCTGGCTACACCTTC. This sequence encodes CASSTLQGAPGYTF.

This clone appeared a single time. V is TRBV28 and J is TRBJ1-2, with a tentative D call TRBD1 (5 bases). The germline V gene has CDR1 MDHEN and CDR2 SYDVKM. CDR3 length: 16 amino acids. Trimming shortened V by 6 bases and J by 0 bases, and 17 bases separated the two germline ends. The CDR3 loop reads CASSRWGGQANYGYTF. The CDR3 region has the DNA TGTGCCAGCAGCCGGTGGGGCGGCCAAGCTAACTATGGCTACACCTTC.

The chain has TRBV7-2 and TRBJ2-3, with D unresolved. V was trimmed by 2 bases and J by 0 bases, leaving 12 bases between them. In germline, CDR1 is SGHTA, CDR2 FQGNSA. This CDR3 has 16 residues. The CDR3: CASSLIWPASTDTQYF. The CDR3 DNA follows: TGTGCCAGCAGCTTAATTTGGCCAGCTAGCACAGATACGCAGTATTTT.